These 2 T cell receptor beta chains originate from one sample sequenced in a study of shared clonotypes between healthy human individuals. Produced via immunoSEQ multiplex PCR; TCRdb's table is partial and in-frame only. The sample shows about 550,000 clones, just under 97% of them seen only once. Terminally differentiated effector memory CD45RA+ cells were left out of the naive CD8 fraction, which was CD45RO-negative and positively selected for CCR7. The sequenced sample was naive CD8+ T cells sorted from blood. Every receptor here comes from a woman aged 25 to 39 in good health.

The chain uses TRBV7-9 and TRBJ2-1, with 8 nucleotides matching TRBD2. Germline CDR1 reads SEHNR; CDR2 reads FQNEAQ (reference sequence). Trimming at V came to 7 bases and at J to 7 bases, leaving 18 bases not matched to a gene. CDR3 length: 17 amino acids. CDR3 region: CASNRSPGAGEGNEQFF. For the CDR3, the DNA is TGTGCCAGCAACCGGTCCCCGGGAGCGGGAGAAGGGAATGAGCAGTTCTTC.

CDR3 in DNA: TGTGCCAGCAGGTGGGGTCTCGAGCAGTACTTC. It yields the protein CASRWGLEQYF. The chain employs TRBV6-5 and TRBJ2-5; D call uncertain. The end of the DNA is better explained by TRBJ2-7, so the J call may be wrong. Per the germline V gene, CDR1 is MNHEY and CDR2 is SVGAGI. This CDR3 has 11 residues.